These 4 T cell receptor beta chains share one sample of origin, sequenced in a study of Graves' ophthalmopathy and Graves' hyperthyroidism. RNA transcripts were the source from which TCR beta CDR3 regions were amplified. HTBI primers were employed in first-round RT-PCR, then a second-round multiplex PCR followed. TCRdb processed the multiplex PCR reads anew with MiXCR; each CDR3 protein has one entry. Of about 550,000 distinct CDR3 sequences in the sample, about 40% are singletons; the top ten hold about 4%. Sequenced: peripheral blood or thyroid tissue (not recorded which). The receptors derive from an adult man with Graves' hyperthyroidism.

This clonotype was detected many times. The CDR3, as DNA: TGTGCCAGCAGTTTGTTGGGAGGGAGTCAGCCCCAGCATTTT. It yields the protein CASSLLGGSQPQHF. V is TRBV12-3 or TRBV12-4 and J is TRBJ1-5; the D is unclear. The germline V and J ends were trimmed by 3 bases and 6 bases, with 12 bases remaining between them. The CDR3 consists of 14 residues.

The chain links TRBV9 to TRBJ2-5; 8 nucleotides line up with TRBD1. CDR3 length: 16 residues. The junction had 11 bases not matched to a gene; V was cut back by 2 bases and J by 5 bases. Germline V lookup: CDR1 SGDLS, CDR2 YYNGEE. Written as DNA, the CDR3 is TGTGCCAGCAGCGTGGAGACAGGGGTGGAACCGGAGACCCAGTACTTC. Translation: CASSVETGVEPETQYF. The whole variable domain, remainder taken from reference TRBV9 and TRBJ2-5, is DSGVTQTPKHLITATGQRVTLRCSPRSGDLSVYWYQQSLDQGLQFLIQYYNGEERAKGNILERFSAQQFPDLHSELNLSSLELGDSALYFCASSVETGVEPETQYFGPGTRLLVL.

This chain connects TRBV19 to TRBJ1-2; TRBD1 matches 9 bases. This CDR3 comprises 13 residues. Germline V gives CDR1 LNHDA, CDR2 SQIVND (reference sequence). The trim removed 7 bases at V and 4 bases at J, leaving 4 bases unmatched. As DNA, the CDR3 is TGTGCCAGTAACAGGGGACAGGGCTATGGCTACACCTTC. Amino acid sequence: CASNRGQGYGYTF.

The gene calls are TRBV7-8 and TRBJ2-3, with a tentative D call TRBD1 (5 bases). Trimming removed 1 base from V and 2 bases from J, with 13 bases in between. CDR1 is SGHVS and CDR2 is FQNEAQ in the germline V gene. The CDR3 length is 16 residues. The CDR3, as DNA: TGTGCCAGCAGCTTAGTCAGGGCCGTACACACAGATACGCAGTATTTT. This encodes CASSLVRAVHTDTQYF. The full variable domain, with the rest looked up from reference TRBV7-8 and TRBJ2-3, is GAGVSQSPRYKVAKRGQDVALRCDPISGHVSLFWYQQALGQGPEFLTYFQNEAQLDKSGLPSDRFFAERPEGSVSTLKIQRTQQEDSAVYLCASSLVRAVHTDTQYFGPGTRLTVL.